The entry below describes one T cell receptor (beta chain). The CDR3 contains 12 residues. The V gene lost 5 bases and the J gene lost 14 bases, with 16 bases spanning the gap. CDR1 and CDR2 from the germline V gene are MNHEY and SVGAGI. The entry originates in a study of blood T cell repertoires in COVID-19. Looking at the study overall: In each case, the material was cDNA or gDNA derived from T cells, B-cell-depleted T cells, or PBMCs.

Cohort 3 recovery required two negative PCRs, clearance, or symptom resolution. Libraries were prepared by immunoSEQ multiplex PCR; TCRdb keeps only in-frame clonotypes and omits some of them. The table lists some 150,000 clones, more than 75% of them singletons, with around 5.5% in the top ten. The material sequenced was PBMCs or T cells enriched from blood (not recorded which). The sequence was collected from a woman in her fifties or sixties who had recovered from COVID-19. The J gene is TRBJ2-1, the V gene TRBV6-5, with unresolved D. This chain's CDR3 is CASSPDFSKEFF. CDR3 coding DNA: TGTGCCAGCAGTCCAGACTTCTCCAAGGAGTTCTTC.